A selection of T cell receptor beta chains follows, all from one sample in a study of T cell responses to AZD1222 COVID-19 vaccine. Only in-frame clones appear in the TCRdb table, and some are missing; sequencing was by immunoSEQ multiplex PCR. The table shows some 130,000 clones, with about 91% occurring only once. The source material was peripheral blood, sampled 28 days after the second AZD1222 dose. These receptors all come from an adult who received the AZD1222 COVID-19 vaccine. Both conserved end residues are part of each CDR3. A D gene is named only where the DNA matches it firmly. Size is omitted from some rows. Given values are once, few, many or a class for expanded clones.

>TRBV3-1/TRBV3-2|TRBJ2-1|-|-
TGTGCCAGCAGCAGCGGGTCCTACAATGAGCAGTTCTTC
CASSSGSYNEQFF
>TRBV2|TRBJ1-6|-|-
TGTGCCAGCAGCTCGTTCCCAGAGAATTCACCCCTCCACTTT
CASSSFPENSPLHF
>TRBV10-2|TRBJ1-4|-|TRBD1
TGCGCCAGCAGTGAGTGGGGGACAGGGGATGAAAAACTGTTTTTT
CASSEWGTGDEKLFF
>TRBV5-1|TRBJ1-1|-|-
TGCGCCAGCAGCTTGGGGGGGTTGACAGTAGAGAGCTACACTGAAGCTTTCTTT
CASSLGGLTVESYTEAFF
>TRBV3-1/TRBV3-2|TRBJ2-1|-|-
TGTGCCAGCAGCCAAGATGGCTCCTACAATGAGCAGTTCTTC
CASSQDGSYNEQFF
>TRBV3-1/TRBV3-2|TRBJ1-5|-|-
TGTGCCAGCAGCCCTCGGGGGGTTCGGAGCAATCAGCCCCAGCATTTT
CASSPRGVRSNQPQHF
>TRBV5-1|TRBJ2-2|-|-
TGCGCCAGCAGCGCCGATTCGCTCACCGGGGAGCTGTTTTTT
CASSADSLTGELFF
>TRBV6-2/TRBV6-3|TRBJ2-6|once|TRBD2
TGTGCCAGCAGTTCGTATGAGGCGGGAGGGTATACAACTGGGGCCAACGTCCTGACTTTC
CASSSYEAGGYTTGANVLTF
>TRBV4-1|TRBJ2-5|-|-
TGCGCCAGCAGCCTCCCTCTAAGGGAGAAGGAAGAGACCCAGTACTTC
CASSLPLREKEETQYF
>TRBV6-6|TRBJ1-1|few|-
TGTGCCAGCAGTTACTCCCCGGGGAACACTGAAGCTTTCTTT
CASSYSPGNTEAFF
>TRBV6-5|TRBJ1-1|-|-
TGTGCCAGCAAACTGGGGCGGCTCACTGAAGCTTTCTTT
CASKLGRLTEAFF
>TRBV27|TRBJ2-7|-|TRBD1
TGTGCCAGCAGTCTACAGGGGGAAGACGAGCAGTACTTC
CASSLQGEDEQYF
>TRBV5-1|TRBJ1-2|-|TRBD1
TGCGCCAGCACTCCGGGACAGGGGGCTTCTGGCTACACCTTC
CASTPGQGASGYTF
>TRBV5-1|TRBJ1-4|-|TRBD1
TGCGCCAGCAGCTTGTTTCCCAGGGGGACTAATGAAAAACTGTTTTTT
CASSLFPRGTNEKLFF
>TRBV27|TRBJ1-5|-|TRBD1
TGTGCCAGCAGCGCGACAGGGACTCGTCAGCCCCAGCATTTT
CASSATGTRQPQHF
>TRBV9|TRBJ2-2|-|TRBD1
TGTGCCAGCAGCGTACCTGACAGGGGGGGAAGCGAGGAGCTGTTTTTT
CASSVPDRGGSEELFF
>TRBV12-3/TRBV12-4|TRBJ1-1|-|-
TGTGCCAGTAACCGTCGGGGCCGGACTGAAGCTTTCTTT
CASNRRGRTEAFF
>TRBV4-1|TRBJ1-1|-|-
TGCGCCAGCAGCCCCATAGGGGGGGCGAACACTGAAGCTTTCTTT
CASSPIGGANTEAFF
>TRBV5-6|TRBJ2-3|-|-
TGTGCCAGCAGCTTGCGACTTACGTACACAGATACGCAGTATTTT
CASSLRLTYTDTQYF
>TRBV18|TRBJ1-4|-|TRBD1
TGTGCCAGCTCATCACAGGGGGCGTCTAATGAAAAACTGTTTTTT
CASSSQGASNEKLFF
>TRBV7-8|TRBJ2-1|-|-
TGTGCCAGCAGCCCCTCCAGGGTTGTCTCCTACAATGAGCAGTTCTTC
CASSPSRVVSYNEQFF
>TRBV7-8|TRBJ1-2|-|-
TGTGCCAGCAGCTTTTCCCGGACGGGGGAAGGCTACACCTTC
CASSFSRTGEGYTF
>TRBV6-5|TRBJ2-1|-|-
TGTGCCAGCAGTTACTCGGAGTCCGATGAGCAGTTCTTC
CASSYSESDEQFF
>TRBV12-3/TRBV12-4|TRBJ1-2|-|-
TGTGCCAGCAGTGGGGACCGAAACTATGGCTACACCTTC
CASSGDRNYGYTF
>TRBV6-1|TRBJ2-4|-|TRBD2
TGTGCCAGCAGTGGGAGCGGGGCGTTAGCCAAAAACATTCAGTACTTC
CASSGSGALAKNIQYF
>TRBV4-1|TRBJ2-1|-|-
TGCGCCAGCAGCCAATCCTTAGCGGACGGTCGCAATGAGCAGTTCTTC
CASSQSLADGRNEQFF
>TRBV7-3|TRBJ1-1|-|-
TGTGCCAGCAGCTTAGGTCCTGGTCAGGGAATCGCTGAAGCTTTCTTT
CASSLGPGQGIAEAFF
>TRBV28|TRBJ1-2|-|TRBD1
TGTGCCAGCAGTTCGGGGACAGATTATGGCTACACCTTC
CASSSGTDYGYTF
>TRBV12-3/TRBV12-4|TRBJ1-6|-|-
TGTGCCAGCAGATTCAGGGAGAATTCACCCCTCCACTTT
CASRFRENSPLHF
>TRBV27|TRBJ2-6|-|TRBD2
TGTGCCAGCAGTGTCTTGGGGGGGGTTGGGGCCAACGTCCTGACTTTC
CASSVLGGVGANVLTF
>TRBV19|TRBJ2-2|once|-
TGTGCCAGTAGTAGTGGGAGGGGGGAGGCGAACACCGGGGAGCTGTTTTTT
CASSSGRGEANTGELFF
>TRBV5-4|TRBJ1-2|-|TRBD1
TGTGCCAGCAGTCGACAGGGACAACCCTATGGCTACACCTTC
CASSRQGQPYGYTF
>TRBV5-1|TRBJ2-6|-|-
TGCGCCAGCAGCTTAAGCGTAGATGAGTTGTCTGGGGCCAACGTCCTGACTTTC
CASSLSVDELSGANVLTF
>TRBV2|TRBJ1-5|-|-
TGTGCCAGCAGTGAACAGACCGCAAAAGGTCAGCCCCAGCATTTT
CASSEQTAKGQPQHF
>TRBV7-2|TRBJ1-3|-|-
TGTGCCAGCAGCTTATTGGGATCCTTCTCTGGAAACACCATATATTTT
CASSLLGSFSGNTIYF
>TRBV2|TRBJ2-3|-|TRBD2
TGTGCCAGCGTTGGAGCGTCTAGCGGGGGGCCAAGGGCAGATACGCAGTATTTT
CASVGASSGGPRADTQYF
>TRBV6-1|TRBJ2-3|-|-
TGTGCCAGCAGTGAATCTGGGACGCTCACAGATACGCAGTATTTT
CASSESGTLTDTQYF
>TRBV27|TRBJ1-5|-|-
TGTGCCACCTCCCCGGAGCTAAGCAATCAGCCCCAGCATTTT
CATSPELSNQPQHF
>TRBV6-1|TRBJ1-3|-|-
TGTGCCAGCAGTGCCCGATGGGCAGGGGCGGCTGGAAACACCATATATTTT
CASSARWAGAAGNTIYF
>TRBV19|TRBJ1-4|few|-
TGTGCCAGTAGTAGTAGTCCGGCAACTAATGAAAAACTGTTTTTT
CASSSSPATNEKLFF
>TRBV11-2|TRBJ2-1|-|-
TGTGCCACGGTTCGGACCTTAGATGAGCAGTTCTTC
CATVRTLDEQFF
>TRBV6-2/TRBV6-3|TRBJ1-2|-|TRBD1
TGTGCCAGCAGTTCGCGGAGGGACAGGGCGAACTATGGCTACACCTTC
CASSSRRDRANYGYTF
>TRBV30|TRBJ1-1|-|TRBD1
TGTGCCTGGACCTTCCCAGACAGGGAGACTGAAGCTTTCTTT
CAWTFPDRETEAFF
>TRBV28|TRBJ1-5|-|-
TGTGCCATTTCAGGGACGGGCAATCAGCCCCAGCATTTT
CAISGTGNQPQHF
>TRBV19|TRBJ1-2|-|-
TGTGCCAGTAGTATAGATTCGGCTGGCTACACCTTC
CASSIDSAGYTF
>TRBV6-6|TRBJ1-2|once|TRBD1
TGTGCCAGCAGACCCGACAGGGAGGGCTATGGCTACACCTTC
CASRPDREGYGYTF
>TRBV18|TRBJ1-4|-|-
TGTGCCAGCTCACCACCGGTGGGGGGGAATGAAAAACTGTTTTTT
CASSPPVGGNEKLFF
>TRBV5-4|TRBJ2-3|once|TRBD2
TGTGCCAGCAGCCAGAGGGGACTAGCCGGAGATACGCAGTATTTT
CASSQRGLAGDTQYF
>TRBV3-1/TRBV3-2|TRBJ2-1|-|TRBD2
TGTGCCAGCAGCCAAGATCTGAGAACTAGCGGGAGAATGACCTCCTACAATGAGCAGTTCTTC
CASSQDLRTSGRMTSYNEQFF